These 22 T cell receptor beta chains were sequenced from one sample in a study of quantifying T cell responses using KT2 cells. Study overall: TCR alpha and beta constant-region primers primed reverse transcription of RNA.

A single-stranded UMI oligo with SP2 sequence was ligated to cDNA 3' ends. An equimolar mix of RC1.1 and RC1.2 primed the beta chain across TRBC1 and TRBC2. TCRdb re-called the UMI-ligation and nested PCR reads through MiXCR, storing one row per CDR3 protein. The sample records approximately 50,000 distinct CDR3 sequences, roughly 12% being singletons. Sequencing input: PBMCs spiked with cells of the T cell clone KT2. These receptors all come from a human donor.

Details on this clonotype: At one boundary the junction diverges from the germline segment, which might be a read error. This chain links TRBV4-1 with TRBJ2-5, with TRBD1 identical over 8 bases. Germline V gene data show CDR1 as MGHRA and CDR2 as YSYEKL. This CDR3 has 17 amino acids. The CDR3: CASSQIFGQGRQETQNF. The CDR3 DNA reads TGCGCCAGCAGCCAAATCTTTGGACAGGGCAGACAAGAGACCCAGAACTTC.

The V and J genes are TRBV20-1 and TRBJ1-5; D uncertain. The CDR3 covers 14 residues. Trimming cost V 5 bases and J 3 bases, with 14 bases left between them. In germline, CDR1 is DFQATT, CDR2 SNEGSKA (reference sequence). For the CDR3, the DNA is TGCAGTGCTGGTGCGCTTTTCCTCAATCAGCCCCAGCATTTT. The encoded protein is CSAGALFLNQPQHF.

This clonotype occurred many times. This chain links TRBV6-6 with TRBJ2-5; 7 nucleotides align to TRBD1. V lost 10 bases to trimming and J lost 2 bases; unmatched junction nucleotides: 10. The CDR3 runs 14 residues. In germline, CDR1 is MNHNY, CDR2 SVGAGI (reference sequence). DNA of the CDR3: TGTGCCACCGTCCCGGGACAGCTTCAAGAGACCCAGTACTTC. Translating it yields CATVPGQLQETQYF.

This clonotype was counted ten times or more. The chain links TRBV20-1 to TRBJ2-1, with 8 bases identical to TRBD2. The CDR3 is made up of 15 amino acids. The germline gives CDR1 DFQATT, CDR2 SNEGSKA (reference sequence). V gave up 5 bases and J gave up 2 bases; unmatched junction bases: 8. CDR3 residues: CSAGGLALTYNEQFF. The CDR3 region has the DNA TGCAGTGCTGGAGGACTAGCTTTAACCTACAATGAGCAGTTCTTC.

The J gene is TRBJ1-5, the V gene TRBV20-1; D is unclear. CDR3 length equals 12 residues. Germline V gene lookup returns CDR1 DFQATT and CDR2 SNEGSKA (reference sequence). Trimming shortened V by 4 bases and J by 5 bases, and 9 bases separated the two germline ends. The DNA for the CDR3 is TGCAGTGCTACTAGAAGGGATCAGCCCCAGCATTTT. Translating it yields CSATRRDQPQHF.

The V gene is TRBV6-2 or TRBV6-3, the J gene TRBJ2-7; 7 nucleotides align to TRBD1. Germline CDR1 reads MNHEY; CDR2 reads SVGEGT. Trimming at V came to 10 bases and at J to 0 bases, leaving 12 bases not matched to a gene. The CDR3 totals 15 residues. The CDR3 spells CATLSRDRFSYEQYF. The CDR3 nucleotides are TGTGCCACCTTGTCCCGGGACAGATTCTCCTACGAGCAGTACTTC.

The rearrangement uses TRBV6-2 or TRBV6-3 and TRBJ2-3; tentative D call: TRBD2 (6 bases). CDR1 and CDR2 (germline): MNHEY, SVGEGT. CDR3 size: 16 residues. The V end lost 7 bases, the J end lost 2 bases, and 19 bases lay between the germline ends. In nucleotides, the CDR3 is TGTGCCAGCAACCCCCTCGGGAGCGGAGACACAGATACGCAGTATTTT. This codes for CASNPLGSGDTDTQYF.

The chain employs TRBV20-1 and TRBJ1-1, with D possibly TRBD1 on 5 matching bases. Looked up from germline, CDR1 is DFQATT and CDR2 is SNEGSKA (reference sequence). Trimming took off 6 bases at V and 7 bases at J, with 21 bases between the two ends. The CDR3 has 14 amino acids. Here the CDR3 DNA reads TGCAGTGCCAGCCTAGACAGCCGCCCGAGTGAAGCTTTCTTT. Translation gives CSASLDSRPSEAFF.

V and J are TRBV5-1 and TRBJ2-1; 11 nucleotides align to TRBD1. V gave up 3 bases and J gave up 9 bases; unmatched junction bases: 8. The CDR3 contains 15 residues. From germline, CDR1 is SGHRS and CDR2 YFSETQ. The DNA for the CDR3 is TGCGCCAGCAGCTCTCCGGGACAGGGGGTGGGTGAGCAGTTCTTC. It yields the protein CASSSPGQGVGEQFF.

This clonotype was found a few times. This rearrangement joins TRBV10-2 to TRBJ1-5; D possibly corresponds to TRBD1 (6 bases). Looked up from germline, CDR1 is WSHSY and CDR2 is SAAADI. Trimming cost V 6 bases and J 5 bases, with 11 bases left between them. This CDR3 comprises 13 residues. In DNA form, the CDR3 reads TGCGCCAGCAGAACAGGGTACGATCAGCCCCAGCATTTT. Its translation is CASRTGYDQPQHF.

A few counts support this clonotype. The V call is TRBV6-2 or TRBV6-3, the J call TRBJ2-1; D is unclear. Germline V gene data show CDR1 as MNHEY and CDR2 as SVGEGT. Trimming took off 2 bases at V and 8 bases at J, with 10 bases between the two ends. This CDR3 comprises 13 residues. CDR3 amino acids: CASSYPGPDEQFF. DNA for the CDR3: TGTGCCAGCAGTTACCCCGGGCCCGATGAGCAGTTCTTC.

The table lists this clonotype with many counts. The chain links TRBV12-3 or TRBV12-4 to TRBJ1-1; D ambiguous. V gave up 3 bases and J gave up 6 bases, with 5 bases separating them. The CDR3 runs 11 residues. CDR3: CASSFGPEAFF. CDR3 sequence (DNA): TGTGCCAGCAGTTTCGGGCCTGAAGCTTTCTTT.

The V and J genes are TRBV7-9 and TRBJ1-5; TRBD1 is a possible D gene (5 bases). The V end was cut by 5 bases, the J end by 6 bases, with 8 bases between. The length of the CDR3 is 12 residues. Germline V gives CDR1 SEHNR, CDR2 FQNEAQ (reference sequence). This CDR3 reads CASSPDSQPQHF. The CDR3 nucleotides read TGTGCCAGCAGCCCCGACAGTCAGCCCCAGCATTTT.

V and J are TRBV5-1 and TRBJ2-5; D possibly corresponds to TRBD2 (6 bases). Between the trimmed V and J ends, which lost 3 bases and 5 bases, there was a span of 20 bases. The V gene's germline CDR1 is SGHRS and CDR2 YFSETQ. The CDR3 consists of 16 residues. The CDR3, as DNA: TGCGCCAGCAGCTGGAGTACTAGCCTATCCGCCGAGACCCAGTACTTC. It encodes CASSWSTSLSAETQYF.

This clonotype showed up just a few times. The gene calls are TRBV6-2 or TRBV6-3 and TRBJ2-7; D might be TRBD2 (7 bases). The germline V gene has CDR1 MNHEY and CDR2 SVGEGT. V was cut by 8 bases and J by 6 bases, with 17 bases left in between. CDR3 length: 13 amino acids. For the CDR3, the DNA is TGTGCCAGCGAAACAGGGTGGGGGGGCGAGCAGTACTTC. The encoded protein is CASETGWGGEQYF.

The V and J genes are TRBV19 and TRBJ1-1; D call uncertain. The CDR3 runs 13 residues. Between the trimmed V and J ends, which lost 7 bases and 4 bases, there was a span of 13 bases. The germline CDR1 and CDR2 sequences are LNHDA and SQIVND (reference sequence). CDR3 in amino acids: CASNPGGFTEAFF. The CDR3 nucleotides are TGTGCCAGTAACCCTGGTGGATTCACTGAAGCTTTCTTT.

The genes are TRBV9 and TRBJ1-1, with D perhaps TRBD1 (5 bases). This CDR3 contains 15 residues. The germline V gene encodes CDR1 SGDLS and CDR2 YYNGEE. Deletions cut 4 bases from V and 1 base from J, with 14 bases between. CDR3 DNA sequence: TGTGCCAGCAGCTTTACCGGGACGGAGAACACTGAAGCTTTCTTT. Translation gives CASSFTGTENTEAFF.

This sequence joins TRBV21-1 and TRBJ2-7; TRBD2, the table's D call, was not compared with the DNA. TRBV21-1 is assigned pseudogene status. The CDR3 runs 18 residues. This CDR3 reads CASSKVEWERKPPYEQYF. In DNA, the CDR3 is TGTGCCAGCAGCAAAGTGGAATGGGAGCGGAAACCTCCCTACGAGCAGTACTTC.

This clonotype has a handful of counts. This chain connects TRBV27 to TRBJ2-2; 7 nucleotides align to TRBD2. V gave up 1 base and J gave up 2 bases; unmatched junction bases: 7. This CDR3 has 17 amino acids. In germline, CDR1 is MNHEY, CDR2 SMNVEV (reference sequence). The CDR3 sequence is CASSLFGLADNTGELFF. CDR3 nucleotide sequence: TGTGCCAGCAGTTTATTCGGTCTAGCGGACAACACCGGGGAGCTGTTTTTT.

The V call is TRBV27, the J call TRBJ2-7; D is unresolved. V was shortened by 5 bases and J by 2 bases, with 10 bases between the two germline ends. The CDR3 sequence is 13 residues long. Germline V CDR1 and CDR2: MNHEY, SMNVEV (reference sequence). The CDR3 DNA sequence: TGTGCCAGCAGTACTACCCGGACCTACGAGCAGTACTTC. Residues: CASSTTRTYEQYF.

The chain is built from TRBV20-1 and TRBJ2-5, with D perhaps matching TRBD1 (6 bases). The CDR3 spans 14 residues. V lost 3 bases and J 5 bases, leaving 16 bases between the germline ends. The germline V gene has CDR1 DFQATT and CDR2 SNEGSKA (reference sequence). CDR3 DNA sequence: TGCAGTGCTAGGACCCCAGGGGCGACGGAGACCCAGTACTTC. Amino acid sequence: CSARTPGATETQYF.

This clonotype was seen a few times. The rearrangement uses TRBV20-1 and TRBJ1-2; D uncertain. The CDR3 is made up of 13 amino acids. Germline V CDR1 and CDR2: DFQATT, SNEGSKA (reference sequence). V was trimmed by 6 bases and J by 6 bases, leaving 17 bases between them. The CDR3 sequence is CSAPWHHRHGYTF. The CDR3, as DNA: TGCAGTGCCCCGTGGCACCATCGGCATGGCTACACCTTC.